This TCR beta chain was obtained from a study of OX40 agonist ivuxolimab in advanced cancers. TCRdb's copy holds only in-frame clones and misses some; the assay was immunoSEQ multiplex PCR. The sample lists roughly 38,000 clones; approximately 90% were seen once. The CDR3 covers 14 residues. V shed 3 bases, J shed 5 bases, and the junction held 5 bases outside the gene matches. Germline V lookup: CDR1 LNHDA, CDR2 SQIVND (reference sequence). This specimen was CD4+ or CD8+ T cells sorted from blood, taken in a trial of the OX40 agonist ivuxolimab. The source of this sequence is an adult with an advanced solid tumor such as melanoma, head and neck, liver or kidney cancer. This chain connects TRBV19 to TRBJ1-1; 8 bases agree with TRBD1. CDR3 region: CASSIAGGWTEAFF. In DNA, the CDR3 is TGTGCCAGTAGTATCGCAGGGGGCTGGACTGAAGCTTTCTTT.